This T cell receptor beta chain was documented in a study of blood T cell repertoires in COVID-19. About the research overall: Samples taken during acute and convalescent COVID-19 were collected in the United States, Italy and Spain. The analysed material was cDNA or gDNA that came from T cells, B-cell-depleted T cells, or PBMCs.

Germline V gives CDR1 LGHNA, CDR2 YSLEER. The germline V and J ends were trimmed by 4 bases and 4 bases, with 14 bases remaining between them. CDR3 length: 15 residues. As processed by the authors: Estimation of nucleated cell counts was performed using reference gene primer amplification. The table came from immunoSEQ multiplex PCR; TCRdb's copy has only in-frame clones and leaves some out. Clonal size and the V and J genes are those of that table, whereas D and trimming came from the DNA. The repertoire consists of under 300,000 clones, with roughly 90% occurring once and the leading ten covering 0.7% to 0.85%.

Sequencing used peripheral blood. This receptor was obtained from a woman aged 25-40 years with acute or convalescent COVID-19. The chain couples TRBV4-3 to TRBJ1-3; a possible D gene is TRBD1 (5 bases). The CDR3 DNA is TGCGCCAGCAGCCCCGCCGGGGGGTCAGGAAACACCATATATTTT. It specifies CASSPAGGSGNTIYF.